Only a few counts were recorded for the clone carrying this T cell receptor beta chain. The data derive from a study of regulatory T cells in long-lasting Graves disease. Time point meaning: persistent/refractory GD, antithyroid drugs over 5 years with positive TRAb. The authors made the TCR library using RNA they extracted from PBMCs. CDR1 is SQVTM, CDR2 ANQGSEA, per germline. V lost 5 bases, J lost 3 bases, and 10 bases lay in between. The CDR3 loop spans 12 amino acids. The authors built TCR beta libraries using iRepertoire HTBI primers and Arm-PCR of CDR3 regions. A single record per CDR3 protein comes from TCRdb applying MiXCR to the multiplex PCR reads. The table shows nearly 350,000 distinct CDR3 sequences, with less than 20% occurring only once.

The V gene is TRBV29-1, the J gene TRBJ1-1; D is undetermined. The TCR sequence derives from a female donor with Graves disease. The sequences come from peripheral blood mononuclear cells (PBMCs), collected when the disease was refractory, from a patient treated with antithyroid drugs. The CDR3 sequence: CSVYPADTEAFF. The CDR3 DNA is TGCAGCGTTTACCCCGCGGACACTGAAGCTTTCTTT. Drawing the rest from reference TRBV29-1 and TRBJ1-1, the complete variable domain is SAVISQKPSRDICQRGTSLTIQCQVDSQVTMMFWYRQQPGQSLTLIATANQGSEATYESGFVIDKFPISRPNLTFSTLTVSNMSPEDSSIYLCSVYPADTEAFFGQGTRLTVV.